This paragraph covers one TCR beta chain sequence. As yet, its antigen is unknown. The data were taken from a study of blood T cells in healthy people across ages. Study-wide points: Higher diversity and more naive CD4+ cells were features of long-lived donors, compared to aged donors. Older age went with lower TCR beta diversity per million T cells, in a roughly linear way.

Every donor provided approximately 9.2 milliliters of peripheral blood. A sample-barcoded 5' primer and a J-beta primer mix were used in a second PCR of roughly 7 to 12 cycles. Each sample provided no less than 2.5 million CDR3-containing paired-end reads. TCRdb reprocessed the 5' RACE reads via MiXCR and lists one record per CDR3 protein. The profile shows hundreds of thousands of distinct CDR3 sequences, approximately 30% of them singletons. The CDR3 contains 13 residues. V lost 2 bases and J lost 4, with 6 bases in between. Germline CDR1 reads SNHLY; CDR2 reads FYNNEI. V usage is TRBV2 and J usage is TRBJ1-5; D is uncertain. Sample: blood. The TCR sequence derives from an elderly woman in good health. The CDR3 sequence: CASSEIMNQPQHF. CDR3 DNA sequence: TGTGCCAGCAGTGAAATAATGAATCAGCCCCAGCATTTT.